This T cell receptor beta chain was sequenced for a study of T cells in Graves' hyperthyroidism and ophthalmopathy (dated by TCRdb to the late 2010s). In the study overall: Peripheral blood samples were taken at the time of initial diagnosis, prior to any treatment. To identify distinguishing TCR V-J signatures, a discovery cohort of about 100 patients was used, comprising 43 with Graves' ophthalmopathy and some 57 with stable Graves' hyperthyroidism. An independent validation cohort of under 20 hyperthyroidism patients and approximately 16 patients who later progressed to ophthalmopathy tested prospective prediction of ophthalmopathy. The 75 to 100 discovery patients were divided at random into training and test sets in a 7:3 ratio. Thyroid tissue and blood T-cell repertoires from several Graves' hyperthyroidism patients were also compared in the study. Following sampling, methimazole starting at 30 mg daily was given to hyperthyroidism patients, and high-dose intravenous methylprednisolone was given to ophthalmopathy patients. TCR Vbeta CDR3 sequencing of some 140 peripheral blood samples (fewer than 45 ophthalmopathy, about 75 hyperthyroidism and roughly 17 progressor patients) is reported in the paper.

Based on the germline V gene, the CDR1 and CDR2 sequences are SNHLY and FYNNEI. The CDR3 runs 13 amino acids, cysteine and phenylalanine included. The CDR3 DNA has 39 bases and is translated from base 1. Between the V and J ends, shortened by 9 bases and 4 bases respectively, the junction contains 13 bases. Study-level results and caveats: No statistical method was used to fix the sample size in advance, and group allocation was not hidden from the investigators. Most expanded thyroid clonotypes (frequency above 0.001) were also detected in blood, suggesting blood repertoires may reflect thyroid immune responses. A model built on a 13 V-J signature distinguished ophthalmopathy from stable hyperthyroidism, reaching about 88% sensitivity and about 81% specificity in cross-validation and 80%/75% in testing. In validation, the model predicted progression to ophthalmopathy with over 65% sensitivity and approximately 74% specificity, a median of 6.5 months before onset.

This clonotype was observed at least ten times. Its cognate antigen has yet to be identified. Per-base qualities were not stored, and no clone one base away is much larger. Hyperthyroidism patients were newly diagnosed, with disease duration under 2 months, and aged 18 to 65 years. Exclusion was applied to patients with uncontrolled infections, other autoimmune diseases, pregnancy or lactation. Diagnoses were based on clinical symptoms, serum thyroxine and TRAb, thyroid ultrasound and orbital computed tomography. Blood from progressor patients was drawn when they were first diagnosed with hyperthyroidism, before any ophthalmopathy symptoms appeared. Ficoll-Paque density gradient centrifugation was used to isolate PBMCs from approximately 11 ml of fresh peripheral blood. Patients classed as progressors first received a Graves' hyperthyroidism diagnosis and then went on to develop ophthalmopathy during follow-up. Total RNA was extracted using Trizol reagent, and RNA quality was assessed on an Agilent 2100 Bioanalyzer.

The TCR beta CDR3 regions were amplified from RNA transcripts. The TCR CDR3 was subjected to a first round of RT-PCR using the HTBI primer set and the Qiagen OneStep RT-PCR kit. Libraries were constructed in a second round of multiplex PCR, after which size selection and purification were carried out. The libraries were sequenced on an Illumina HiSeq2000 using paired-end 100 bp reads. On the study's bioinformatics: SOAPnuke was used to process the raw data, throwing out any read that contained adapters or uncalled bases, had a mean Phred below 15, or lacked an exact constant-primer or identifier match. High-quality paired reads were merged with COPE v1.2.5, and unique nucleotide sequences were defined as clonotypes. MiTCR v1.1 was used to align clonotypes to the IMGT TRBV, TRBD and TRBJ reference segments. Analysis was restricted to V-J combinations with a frequency above 0.0001, which covered about 99% of repertoires. The TCS score was defined as F50 (clonal expansion) divided by E x V (chaos), with BLOSUM62-based TCRdist calculated between CDR3 peptides within each V-J. Welch's t-statistics and random forest reduced several hundred V-J features to roughly 13, which were used in a naive Bayes classifier (R e1071). TCRdb reworked the public reads: Q25 trimming with fastp, MiXCR clone assembly, productive beta chains retained. Rows are combined by CDR3 protein, so each entry shows the most common genes and DNA. The V and J calls were determined by TCRdb, not by the authors. This sample comprises about 290,000 distinct CDR3 sequences, about 14% of them detected only once. More than 7.5% of the sample is taken by the ten largest.

The chain couples TRBV2 to TRBJ1-3; 5 matching bases give a weak D call of TRBD1. The sequencing sample was made of blood. The TCR was taken from a woman in her twenties or thirties with Graves' hyperthyroidism that later progressed to Graves' ophthalmopathy. Read as DNA, the sequence is TGTGCCAGTGCGACAGTTACGGGAAACACCATATATTTT. This translates into CASATVTGNTIYF.